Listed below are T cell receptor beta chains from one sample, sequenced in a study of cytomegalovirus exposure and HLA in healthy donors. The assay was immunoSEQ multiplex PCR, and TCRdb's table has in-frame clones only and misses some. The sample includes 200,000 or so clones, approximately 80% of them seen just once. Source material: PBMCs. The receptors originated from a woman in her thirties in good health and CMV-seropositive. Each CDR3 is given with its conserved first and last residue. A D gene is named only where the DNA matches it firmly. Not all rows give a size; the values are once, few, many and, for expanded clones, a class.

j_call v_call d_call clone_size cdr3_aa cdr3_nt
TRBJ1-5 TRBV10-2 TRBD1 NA CASSGDSRDSASNQPQHF TGCGCCAGCAGCGGAGACAGCCGGGACAGCGCCAGCAATCAGCCCCAGCATTTT
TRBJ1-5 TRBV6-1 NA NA CASRALGNQPQHF TGTGCCAGCAGGGCCCTCGGCAATCAGCCCCAGCATTTT
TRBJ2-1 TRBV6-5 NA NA CASSAELYNEQFF TGTGCCAGCAGTGCCGAACTCTACAATGAGCAGTTCTTC
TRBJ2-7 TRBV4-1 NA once CASSQDRKLYEQYF TGCGCCAGCAGCCAAGACCGAAAGCTTTACGAGCAGTACTTC
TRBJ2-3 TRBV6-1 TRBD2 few CASSRTSEGTDTQYF TGTGCCAGCAGTAGGACTAGCGAGGGCACAGATACGCAGTATTTT
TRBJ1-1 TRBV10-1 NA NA CASSNYSAIKTEAFF TGCGCCAGCAGTAACTACTCGGCCATTAAAACTGAAGCTTTCTTT
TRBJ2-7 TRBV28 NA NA CASSFMESGEQYF TGTGCCAGCAGTTTTATGGAGTCGGGCGAGCAGTACTTC
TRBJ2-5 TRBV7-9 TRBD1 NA CASSQGKQGAFAQETQYF TGTGCCAGCAGCCAGGGGAAACAGGGGGCGTTCGCCCAAGAGACCCAGTACTTC
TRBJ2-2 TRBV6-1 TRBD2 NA CASSEASGGAGELFF TGTGCCAGCAGTGAAGCTAGCGGGGGGGCCGGGGAGCTGTTTTTT
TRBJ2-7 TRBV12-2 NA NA CASRLAERLGHYEQYF TGTGCAAGTCGCTTAGCGGAAAGACTAGGACACTACGAGCAGTACTTC
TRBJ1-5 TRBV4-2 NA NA CASSLGSSNQPQHF TGTGCCAGCAGCCTCGGGAGCAGCAATCAGCCCCAGCATTTT
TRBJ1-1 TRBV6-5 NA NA CASSYAGGRAEAFF TGTGCCAGCAGTTACGCCGGGGGAAGGGCTGAAGCTTTCTTT
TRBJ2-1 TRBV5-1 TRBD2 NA CASSLGRELEQFF TGCGCCAGCAGCTTAGGGAGGGAACTTGAGCAGTTCTTC
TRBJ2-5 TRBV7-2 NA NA CASSFKETQYF TGTGCCAGCAGCTTTAAAGAGACCCAGTACTTC
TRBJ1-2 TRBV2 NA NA CASTLGGTYGYTF TGTGCCAGCACCCTCGGGGGTACCTATGGCTACACCTTC
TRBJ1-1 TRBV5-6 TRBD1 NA CASSPWGTANTEAFF TGTGCCAGCAGCCCCTGGGGGACAGCCAACACTGAAGCTTTCTTT
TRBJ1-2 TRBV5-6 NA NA CASSLSGLGYTF TGTGCCAGCAGCTTGTCCGGGTTAGGCTACACCTTC
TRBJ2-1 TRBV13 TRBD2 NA CASSLAAGGPQFF TGTGCCAGCAGCTTAGCAGCGGGAGGGCCCCAGTTCTTC
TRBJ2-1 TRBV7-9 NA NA CASSLNRGSEQFF TGTGCCAGCAGCTTAAATCGGGGGAGTGAGCAGTTCTTC
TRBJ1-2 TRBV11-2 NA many CASSLDGGNYGYTF TGTGCCAGCAGCTTAGACGGCGGTAACTATGGCTACACCTTC
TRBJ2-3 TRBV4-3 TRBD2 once CASSQSGGGRADTQYF TGCGCCAGCAGCCAATCAGGCGGGGGAAGGGCAGATACGCAGTATTTT
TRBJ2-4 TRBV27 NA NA CASSWATGGVENIQYF TGTGCCAGCAGCTGGGCAACCGGGGGAGTCGAAAACATTCAGTACTTC
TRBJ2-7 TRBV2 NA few CASVGGVGYEQYF TGTGCCAGCGTCGGGGGAGTCGGCTACGAGCAGTACTTC
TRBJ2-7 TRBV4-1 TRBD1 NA CASSQDPGQGSEPYF TGCGCCAGCAGCCAAGATCCGGGACAGGGAAGCGAGCCGTACTTC
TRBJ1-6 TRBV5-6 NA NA CASSVREQNSPLHF TGTGCCAGCAGCGTCCGGGAACAAAATTCACCCCTCCACTTT
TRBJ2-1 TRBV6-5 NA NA CASSTGVEQFF TGTGCCAGCAGCACGGGGGTTGAGCAGTTCTTC
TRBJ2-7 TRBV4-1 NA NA CASSQGSYEQYF TGCGCCAGCAGCCAAGGCAGTTACGAGCAGTACTTC
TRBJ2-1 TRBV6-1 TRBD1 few CASSDRGSPFSEQFF TGTGCCAGCAGTGACAGGGGGTCTCCTTTCAGTGAGCAGTTCTTC
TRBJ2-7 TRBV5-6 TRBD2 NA CASSSKKREVGYEQYF TGTGCCAGCAGCTCAAAAAAGCGGGAGGTAGGATACGAGCAGTACTTC
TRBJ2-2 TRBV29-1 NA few CSAIEGTGELFF TGCAGCGCCATAGAGGGAACCGGGGAGCTGTTTTTT
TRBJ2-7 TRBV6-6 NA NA CASSYIRGSYEQYF TGTGCCAGCAGTTACATCCGGGGCTCCTACGAGCAGTACTTC
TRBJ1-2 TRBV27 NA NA CASSPQGYYGYTF TGTGCCAGCAGTCCTCAGGGGTACTATGGCTACACCTTC
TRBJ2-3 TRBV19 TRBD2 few CASSMGGRNTDTQYF TGTGCCAGTAGTATGGGAGGGCGGAACACAGATACGCAGTATTTT
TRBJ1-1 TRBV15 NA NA CATSTGRRLQGRTEAFF TGTGCCACCAGCACCGGGAGGCGATTACAGGGTAGGACTGAAGCTTTCTTT
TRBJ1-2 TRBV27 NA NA CASGPTVYGYTF TGTGCCAGTGGCCCGACAGTGTATGGCTACACCTTC
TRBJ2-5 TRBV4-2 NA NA CASSQAEGSLGETQYF TGTGCCAGCAGCCAAGCTGAGGGTTCGCTTGGAGAGACCCAGTACTTC
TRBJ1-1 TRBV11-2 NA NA CASSPGGGRTEAFF TGTGCCAGCAGCCCGGGGGGAGGGCGCACTGAAGCTTTCTTT
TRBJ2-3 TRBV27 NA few CASSLTGRTDTQYF TGTGCCAGCAGTTTAACAGGGCGCACAGATACGCAGTATTTT
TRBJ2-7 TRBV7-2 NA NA CASSAELTGSYEQYF TGTGCCAGCAGCGCCGAGCTAACGGGATCCTACGAGCAGTACTTC
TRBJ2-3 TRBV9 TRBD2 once CASSGQPRASGSTDTQYF TGTGCCAGCAGCGGACAGCCTCGGGCTAGCGGGAGCACAGATACGCAGTATTTT
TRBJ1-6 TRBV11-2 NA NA CASSPPGLRNSPLHF TGTGCCAGCAGCCCTCCGGGACTGAGAAATTCACCCCTCCACTTT